The 10 T cell receptor beta chains below come from one sample, sequenced in a study of identical twins. A single record per CDR3 protein comes from TCRdb applying MiXCR to the 5' RACE reads. The table includes some 460,000 distinct CDR3 sequences, 11% to 15% detected once. These sequences were also reported in another study, on yellow fever vaccine responses in identical twins.

The source material was CD4+ T cells sorted from blood. These receptors were collected from a woman under 30 in good health.

The chain joins TRBV20-1 to TRBJ2-1, with D perhaps TRBD2 (6 bases). Trimming took 5 bases from V and 5 from J, leaving 16 bases between them. CDR1 is DFQATT and CDR2 is SNEGSKA in the germline V gene (reference sequence). The length of the CDR3 is 14 residues. This chain's CDR3 is CSAQDGTHNNEQFF. In nucleotides, the CDR3 is TGCAGTGCTCAAGACGGGACTCACAACAATGAGCAGTTCTTC.

At least ten counts were recorded for this clonotype. J is TRBJ2-7 and V is TRBV7-2; D tentatively fits TRBD1 or TRBD2 (5 bases each). Germline V lookup: CDR1 SGHTA, CDR2 FQGNSA. The CDR3 has 13 residues. Between the trimmed V and J ends, which lost 3 bases and 5 bases, there was a span of 11 bases. The CDR3 bases are TGTGCCAGCAGCTTTAGGGGAGTAAACGAGCAGTACTTC. Its protein is CASSFRGVNEQYF.

The chain uses TRBV12-5 and TRBJ2-3; D possibly uses TRBD1 or TRBD2 (5 bases each). This CDR3 has 15 amino acids. The V end was cut by 1 base, the J end by 2 bases, with 10 bases between. Germline assignment: CDR1 LGHNT and CDR2 FRNRAP. CDR3 coding DNA: TGTGCTAGTGGTTTGGGCACCGGGGCCACAGATACGCAGTATTTT. Translation gives CASGLGTGATDTQYF.

This clonotype turned up a few times. The chain carries TRBV3-1 and TRBJ2-5, with 7 bases lining up with TRBD2. V dropped 8 bases and J dropped 5; count of bases not matched to a gene: 8. CDR1 and CDR2 from the germline V gene are LGHDT and YNNKEL (reference sequence). The CDR3 loop spans 13 amino acids. CDR3 in amino acids: CASAVLGGETQYF. The CDR3 DNA reads as TGTGCCAGCGCCGTGCTCGGGGGGGAGACCCAGTACTTC.

The chain couples TRBV10-3 to TRBJ2-3; possible D gene TRBD1, 5 bases. The CDR3 sequence is 16 residues long. The germline V gene has CDR1 ENHRY and CDR2 SYGVKD. The V gene lost 3 bases and the J gene lost 0 bases, with 13 bases spanning the gap. CDR3 coding DNA: TGTGCCATCAGTGATGGTAGGGGCCAAAGCACAGATACGCAGTATTTT. Its translation is CAISDGRGQSTDTQYF.

As to this clonotype: The junction departs from the called germline gene at one end, perhaps through a read error. J is TRBJ2-3 and V is TRBV6-2 or TRBV6-3; D may be TRBD1 or TRBD2 (5 bases each). The CDR3 sequence is 11 residues long. CDR1 is MNHEY and CDR2 is SVGEGT in the germline V gene. CDR3 in DNA: TGTGCCAGCAGTCTCGGGGCCGAGAGGGCTTTT. Translating it yields CASSLGAERAF.

The chain carries TRBV13 and TRBJ2-3, with 14 bases fitting TRBD2. V lost 2 bases to trimming and J lost 8 bases; unmatched junction nucleotides: 6. The CDR3 consists of 16 residues. From germline, CDR1 is PRHDT and CDR2 FYEKMQ (reference sequence). The CDR3 DNA is TGTGCCAGCAGCTTACCGACTAGCGGGGGGGTCGGTACGCAGTATTTT. Translation gives CASSLPTSGGVGTQYF.

The gene calls are TRBV3-1 and TRBJ2-3; 15 bases map to TRBD2. The CDR3 totals 17 residues. V was pared by 4 bases and J by 4 bases, with 6 bases of the junction left unmatched. Germline V CDR1 and CDR2: LGHDT, YNNKEL (reference sequence). CDR3 protein: CASSLGLAGGPADTQYF. In DNA form, the CDR3 reads TGTGCCAGCAGCCTAGGACTAGCGGGGGGGCCCGCAGATACGCAGTATTTT.

This clonotype has just a few counts. The CDR3 DNA follows: TGTGTTAAGAGGGAGGGAACCAGCACAGATACGCAGTATTTT. This encodes CVKREGTSTDTQYF. V is TRBV25-1 and J is TRBJ2-3; 7 nucleotides match TRBD2. The CDR3 runs 14 residues. Germline loops: CDR1 MGHDK, CDR2 SYGVNS.

The table lists this clonotype with a few counts. This chain joins TRBV12-3 or TRBV12-4 and TRBJ2-7; 8 nucleotides agree with TRBD2. CDR3 length equals 14 residues. V lost 1 base, J lost 3 bases, and 2 bases stayed unmatched. The CDR3 region has the DNA TGTGCCAGCAGTTTAGACAGCGGGAGCTACGAGCAGTACTTC. It translates to CASSLDSGSYEQYF.